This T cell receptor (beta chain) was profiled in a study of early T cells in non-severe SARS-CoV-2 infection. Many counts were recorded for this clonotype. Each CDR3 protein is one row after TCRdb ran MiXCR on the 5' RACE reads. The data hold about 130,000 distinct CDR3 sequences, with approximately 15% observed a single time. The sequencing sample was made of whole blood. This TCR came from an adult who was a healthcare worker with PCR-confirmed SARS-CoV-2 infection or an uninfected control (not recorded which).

CDR3 in amino acids: CASSLVWDNEQFF. As DNA, the CDR3 is TGTGCCAGCAGCTTAGTATGGGACAATGAGCAGTTCTTC. The V and J genes are TRBV13 and TRBJ2-1; D is ambiguous. Germline assignment: CDR1 PRHDT and CDR2 FYEKMQ (reference sequence). The V and J ends lost 1 base and 5 bases respectively, with 6 bases between them. There are 13 residues in the CDR3.